The rows below give T cell receptor beta chains drawn from one sample of a study of T cells after yellow fever vaccination. TCRdb called the 5' RACE reads again in MiXCR, with one record for every CDR3 protein. Altogether more than 350,000 distinct CDR3 sequences are present, around 10% being singletons, with the ten largest covering more than 15%. Here the sequenced sample was PBMCs, taken on the day of the first yellow fever vaccination. Receptor source: a man in his late teens or twenties who received the YFV17D yellow fever vaccine. Each CDR3 is given with its conserved first and last residue. Fields, in order: J gene, V gene, D gene, clone size, CDR3 protein, CDR3 DNA. The D gene is left open where the match is weak. Rows may omit the clone size; those that give it use once, few, many or a size class.

>TRBJ2-6|TRBV3-1|NA|NA
CASRDGSANVLTF
TGTGCCAGCAGGGATGGTAGTGCCAACGTCCTGACTTTC
>TRBJ2-1|TRBV7-9|TRBD1|NA
CASSYPDRGDEQFF
TGTGCCAGCAGCTACCCCGACAGGGGAGATGAGCAGTTCTTC
>TRBJ1-6|TRBV20-1|NA|few
CSASGPSSYNSPLHF
TGCAGTGCCTCGGGCCCGAGCTCCTATAATTCACCCCTCCACTTT
>TRBJ1-2|TRBV12-3/TRBV12-4|NA|many
CASSFEVIGGYTF
TGTGCCAGCAGTTTCGAGGTTATTGGCGGCTACACCTTC
>TRBJ1-2|TRBV6-5|NA|few
CASSYGDRNYGYTF
TGTGCCAGCAGTTACGGGGACCGCAACTATGGCTACACCTTC
>TRBJ2-7|TRBV3-1|NA|many
CASSQGVPAYEQYF
TGTGCCAGCAGCCAAGGAGTCCCAGCCTACGAGCAGTACTTC
>TRBJ1-2|TRBV5-6|NA|few
CASSLITGGEGYTF
TGTGCCAGCAGCTTAATTACGGGGGGCGAGGGCTACACCTTC
>TRBJ2-3|TRBV4-3|NA|NA
CASSPENSDTQYF
TGCGCCAGCAGCCCTGAAAATAGCGATACGCAGTATTTT
>TRBJ2-1|TRBV5-4|NA|few
CATLYRSRSSYNEQFF
TGTGCCACCCTATACAGGTCTCGCAGCTCCTACAATGAGCAGTTCTTC
>TRBJ1-4|TRBV20-1|NA|NA
CSARDQARVAEKLFF
TGCAGTGCTAGAGATCAAGCCCGGGTCGCTGAAAAACTGTTTTTT
>TRBJ2-7|TRBV18|TRBD1|many
CASSSGTGSYEQYF
TGTGCCAGCTCATCCGGGACAGGGAGCTACGAGCAGTACTTC
>TRBJ2-5|TRBV10-3|NA|few
CAIWQGRGETQYF
TGTGCCATCTGGCAGGGTCGAGGGGAGACCCAGTACTTC
>TRBJ1-1|TRBV7-6|NA|few
CASSPGAPNTEAFF
TGTGCCAGCAGCCCAGGGGCCCCTAACACTGAAGCTTTCTTT
>TRBJ2-7|TRBV7-2|NA|many
CASSPERGTEQYF
TGTGCCAGCAGCCCGGAACGGGGGACAGAGCAGTACTTC
>TRBJ1-3|TRBV7-2|NA|few
CASSLGIGNTIYF
TGTGCCAGCAGCTTAGGAATCGGAAACACCATATATTTT
>TRBJ2-3|TRBV20-1|NA|NA
CSAEGRTDTQYF
TGCAGTGCTGAGGGACGCACAGATACGCAGTATTTT
>TRBJ2-3|TRBV4-3|NA|few
CASSQDPGIDTQYF
TGCGCCAGCAGCCAAGATCCAGGGATAGATACGCAGTATTTT
>TRBJ1-6|TRBV5-5|TRBD1|NA
CASSSMSGTAVSPLHF
TGTGCCAGCAGCTCGATGTCCGGGACAGCAGTTTCACCCCTCCACTTT
>TRBJ1-1|TRBV2|NA|many
CASRTVNTEAFF
TGTGCCAGCCGGACAGTGAACACTGAAGCTTTCTTT
>TRBJ2-2|TRBV7-2|NA|few
CASSLAGQGYGELFF
TGTGCCAGCAGCTTAGCAGGTCAGGGGTACGGGGAGCTGTTTTTT
>TRBJ2-5|TRBV12-3/TRBV12-4|TRBD2|many
CASSLDTSGEETQYF
TGTGCCAGCAGTTTAGATACTAGCGGGGAGGAGACCCAGTACTTC
>TRBJ1-1|TRBV6-2/TRBV6-3|NA|few
CASSYPIRGTRGTEAFF
TGTGCCAGCAGTTACCCAATAAGAGGTACTCGGGGCACTGAAGCTTTCTTT
>TRBJ2-3|TRBV7-2|NA|NA
CASSRRALSHTQYF
TGTGCCAGCAGCCGAAGGGCCCTTTCCCATACGCAGTATTTT
>TRBJ2-3|TRBV7-2|TRBD2|NA
CASSGIAGAFTDTQYF
TGTGCCAGCAGCGGAATAGCGGGGGCCTTCACAGATACGCAGTATTTT
>TRBJ2-1|TRBV6-5|TRBD1|NA
CASSSQGVGYNEQLF
TGTGCCAGCAGTTCGCAGGGGGTGGGCTACAATGAGCAGTTATTC
>TRBJ2-6|TRBV28|NA|few
CASSFGGLAGANVLTF
TGTGCCAGCAGTTTCGGGGGACTTGCCGGGGCCAACGTCCTGACTTTC
>TRBJ1-3|TRBV18|NA|NA
CASSSDGHSGNTIYF
TGTGCCAGCTCTTCCGACGGACACTCTGGAAACACCATATATTTT
>TRBJ2-1|TRBV14|NA|NA
CASSQGVLRLYNEQFF
TGTGCCAGCAGCCAAGGGGTACTGAGACTGTACAATGAGCAGTTCTTC
>TRBJ2-7|TRBV5-1|TRBD1|few
CASSRGPRQGTIYEQYF
TGCGCCAGCAGCCGGGGGCCTAGACAGGGGACCATCTACGAGCAGTACTTC
>TRBJ1-5|TRBV5-8|TRBD1|few
CASSWRTGYQPQHF
TGTGCCAGCAGCTGGAGGACAGGCTACCAGCCCCAGCATTTT
>TRBJ2-1|TRBV5-6|NA|NA
CASSLGSFNEQFF
TGTGCCAGCAGCTTGGGCAGCTTCAATGAGCAGTTCTTC
>TRBJ2-7|TRBV20-1|TRBD2|NA
CSARDSGGPSTAEQYF
TGCAGTGCTAGAGATAGCGGGGGACCTTCGACTGCCGAGCAGTACTTC
>TRBJ2-2|TRBV6-2/TRBV6-3|NA|NA
CASSPQENTGELFF
TGTGCCAGCAGTCCGCAGGAGAACACCGGGGAGCTGTTTTTT
>TRBJ2-4|TRBV5-1|TRBD2|NA
CASSLLWSGGRAKNIQYF
TGCGCCAGCAGCTTACTTTGGAGCGGGGGGCGAGCCAAAAACATTCAGTACTTC
>TRBJ2-2|TRBV5-1|NA|many
CASSLDNTGELFF
TGCGCCAGCAGCTTGGACAACACCGGGGAGCTGTTTTTT
>TRBJ1-4|TRBV7-2|NA|NA
CASAYRHSTNEKLFF
TGTGCCAGCGCCTATAGACATTCAACTAATGAAAAACTGTTTTTT
>TRBJ2-3|TRBV2|NA|few
CASNNQRGTDTQYF
TGTGCCAGCAATAATCAGAGAGGCACAGATACGCAGTATTTT
>TRBJ1-1|TRBV7-9|NA|NA
CASSLSQSAEAFF
TGTGCCAGCAGCTTATCACAGTCTGCTGAAGCTTTCTTT
>TRBJ2-3|TRBV18|TRBD2|NA
CASSPISGGPQDTQYF
TGTGCCAGCTCACCAATCAGCGGGGGGCCCCAGGATACGCAGTATTTT
>TRBJ2-3|TRBV28|TRBD1|NA
CASASTGTGGGDTQYF
TGTGCCAGCGCGTCTACCGGGACAGGGGGCGGCGATACGCAGTATTTT
>TRBJ2-2|TRBV20-1|TRBD2|many
CSATLAGGRTGELFF
TGCAGTGCTACACTAGCGGGGGGCCGCACCGGGGAGCTGTTTTTT
>TRBJ2-1|TRBV4-1|TRBD1|NA
CASSQAGQGANEQFF
TGCGCCAGCAGCCAAGCGGGACAGGGGGCTAATGAGCAGTTCTTC
>TRBJ1-5|TRBV3-1|NA|NA
CASSLRGGSNQPQHF
TGTGCCAGCAGCCTCCGAGGAGGGAGCAATCAGCCCCAGCATTTT
>TRBJ2-7|TRBV7-8|TRBD1|few
CASSLSFGQGRHEQYF
TGTGCCAGCAGCTTATCATTCGGACAGGGAAGACACGAGCAGTACTTC
>TRBJ1-2|TRBV25-1|NA|few
CASKGYDGYTF
TGTGCCAGCAAAGGGTACGATGGCTACACCTTC
>TRBJ2-5|TRBV10-3|TRBD2|NA
CAISPPPGLAGGETLYF
TGTGCCATCAGCCCGCCCCCCGGACTAGCGGGGGGAGAGACCCTGTACTTC
>TRBJ2-1|TRBV6-2/TRBV6-3|NA|few
CASTLRRDSKAQFF
TGTGCCAGCACCCTCCGACGGGACTCCAAAGCGCAGTTCTTC
>TRBJ1-1|TRBV7-9|NA|NA
CASSSLNAEAFF
TGTGCCAGCTCCTCCCTGAACGCTGAAGCTTTCTTT
>TRBJ1-1|TRBV12-3/TRBV12-4|TRBD1|few
CASSPRGTGGWNTEAFF
TGTGCCAGCAGTCCCCGCGGGACAGGGGGCTGGAACACTGAAGCTTTCTTT
>TRBJ1-2|TRBV20-1|TRBD1|many
CRVEGASGYTF
TGCAGGGTGGAGGGGGCTTCTGGCTACACCTTC
>TRBJ1-6|TRBV7-2|TRBD1|NA
CASSQDRVRSPLHF
TGTGCCAGCAGTCAGGACAGGGTTCGATCACCCCTCCACTTT
>TRBJ2-1|TRBV20-1|TRBD2|NA
CSAPTRGVYNEQFF
TGCAGTGCCCCAACGCGGGGGGTATACAATGAGCAGTTCTTC
>TRBJ2-6|TRBV19|NA|few
CASGRESGANVLTF
TGTGCCAGTGGCAGGGAGTCTGGGGCCAACGTCCTGACTTTC
>TRBJ2-1|TRBV24-1|TRBD2|NA
CATNTQGGGALYEQFF
TGTGCCACCAACACCCAGGGCGGGGGGGCTTTGTATGAGCAGTTCTTC
>TRBJ2-5|TRBV18|NA|few
CASSPQEGRQETQYF
TGTGCCAGCTCACCACAGGAGGGGCGACAAGAGACCCAGTACTTC
>TRBJ2-1|TRBV13|NA|NA
CASSSDSWDEQFF
TGTGCCAGCAGCTCTGATAGTTGGGATGAGCAGTTCTTC